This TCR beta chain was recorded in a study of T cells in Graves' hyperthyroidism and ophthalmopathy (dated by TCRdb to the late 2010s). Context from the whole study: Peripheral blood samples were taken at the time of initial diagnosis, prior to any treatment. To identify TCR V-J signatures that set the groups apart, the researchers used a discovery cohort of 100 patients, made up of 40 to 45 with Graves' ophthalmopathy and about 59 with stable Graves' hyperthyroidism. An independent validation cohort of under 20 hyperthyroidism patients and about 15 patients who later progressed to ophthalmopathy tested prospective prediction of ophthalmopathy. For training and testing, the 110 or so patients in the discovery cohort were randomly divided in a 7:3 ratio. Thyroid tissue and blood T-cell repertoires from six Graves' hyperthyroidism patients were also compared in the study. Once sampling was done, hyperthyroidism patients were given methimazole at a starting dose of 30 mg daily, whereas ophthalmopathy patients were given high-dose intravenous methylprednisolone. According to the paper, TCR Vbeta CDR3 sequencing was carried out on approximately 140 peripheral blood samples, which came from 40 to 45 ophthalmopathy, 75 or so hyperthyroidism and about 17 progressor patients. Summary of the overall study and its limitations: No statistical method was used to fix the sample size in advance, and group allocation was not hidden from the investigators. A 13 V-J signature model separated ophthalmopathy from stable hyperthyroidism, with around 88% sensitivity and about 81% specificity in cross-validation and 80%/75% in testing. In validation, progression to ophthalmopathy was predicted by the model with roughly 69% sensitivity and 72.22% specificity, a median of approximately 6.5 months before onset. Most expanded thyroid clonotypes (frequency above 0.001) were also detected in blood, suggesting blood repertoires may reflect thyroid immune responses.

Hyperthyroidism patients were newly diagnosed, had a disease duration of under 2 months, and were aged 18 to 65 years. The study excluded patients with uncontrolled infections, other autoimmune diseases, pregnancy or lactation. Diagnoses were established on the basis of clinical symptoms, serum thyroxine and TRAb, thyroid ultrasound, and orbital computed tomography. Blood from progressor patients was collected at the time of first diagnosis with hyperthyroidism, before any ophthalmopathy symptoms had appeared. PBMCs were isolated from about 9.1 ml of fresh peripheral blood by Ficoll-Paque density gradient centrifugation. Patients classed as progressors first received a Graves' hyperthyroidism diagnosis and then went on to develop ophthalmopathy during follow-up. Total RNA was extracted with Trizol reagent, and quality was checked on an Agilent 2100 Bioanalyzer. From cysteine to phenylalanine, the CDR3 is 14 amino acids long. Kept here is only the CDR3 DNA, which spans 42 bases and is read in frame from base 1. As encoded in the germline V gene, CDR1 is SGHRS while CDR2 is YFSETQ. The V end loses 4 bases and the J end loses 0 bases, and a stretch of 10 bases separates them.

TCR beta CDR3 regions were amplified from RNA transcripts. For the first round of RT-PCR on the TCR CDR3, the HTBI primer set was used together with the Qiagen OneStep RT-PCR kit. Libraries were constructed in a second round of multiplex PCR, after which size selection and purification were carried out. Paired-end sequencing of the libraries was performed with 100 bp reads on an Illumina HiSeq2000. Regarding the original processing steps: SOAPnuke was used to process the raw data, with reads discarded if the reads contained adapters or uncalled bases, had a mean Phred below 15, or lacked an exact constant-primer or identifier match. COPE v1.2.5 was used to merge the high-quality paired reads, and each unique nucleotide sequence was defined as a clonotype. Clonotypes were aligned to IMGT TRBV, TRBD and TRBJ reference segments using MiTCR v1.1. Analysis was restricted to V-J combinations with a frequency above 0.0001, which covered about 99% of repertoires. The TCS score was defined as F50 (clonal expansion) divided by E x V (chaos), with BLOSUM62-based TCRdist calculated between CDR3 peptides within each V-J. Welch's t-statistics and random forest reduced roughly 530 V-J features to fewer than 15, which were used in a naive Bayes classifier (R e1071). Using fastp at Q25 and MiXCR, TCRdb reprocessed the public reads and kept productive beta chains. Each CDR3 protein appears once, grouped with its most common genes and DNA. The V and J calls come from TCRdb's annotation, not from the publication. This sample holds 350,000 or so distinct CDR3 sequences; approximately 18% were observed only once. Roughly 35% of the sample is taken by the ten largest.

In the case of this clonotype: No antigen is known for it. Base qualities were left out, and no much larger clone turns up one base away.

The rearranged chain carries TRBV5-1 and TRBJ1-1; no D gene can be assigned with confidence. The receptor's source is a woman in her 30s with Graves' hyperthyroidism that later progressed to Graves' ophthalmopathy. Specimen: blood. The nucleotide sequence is TGCGCCAGCAGCACCGGCAGCATGAACACTGAAGCTTTCTTT. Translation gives CASSTGSMNTEAFF.